One and the same sample provided the 9 T cell receptor beta chains below, sequenced in a study of graft-versus-host responses after intestinal transplantation (dated by TCRdb to 2020 to 2023). The library relied on the immunoSEQ multiplex PCR assay. TCRdb took over this immuneACCESS table, retaining in-frame rearrangements with V and J assigned. Such tables are incomplete; in checked studies, under half of the missing clones stem from an unresolved V gene, and the remainder is unexplained. For this sample the table gives about 40,000 clones, of which less than 95% were detected only once. 2% to 3% of the sample is in the top ten clones. The sample was PBMCs, taken 300 to 320 days after intestinal transplant. The receptor source for this set is a human patient who received an intestinal transplant, so some T cells may come from the graft donor.

The gene calls are TRBV4-1 and TRBJ1-1, with D maybe TRBD1 (5 bases). The CDR3 length is 14 residues. Germline V lookup: CDR1 MGHRA, CDR2 YSYEKL. The V and J ends lost 4 bases and 1 base respectively, with 10 bases between them. CDR3 amino acids: CASSRKTGNTEAFF. The CDR3 region has the DNA TGCGCCAGCAGCCGGAAAACAGGGAACACTGAAGCTTTCTTT.

This rearrangement joins TRBV21-1 to TRBJ1-6; the D segment call TRBD1 is taken from the table without a DNA check. TRBV21-1 is a pseudogene segment. This CDR3 contains 19 residues. This CDR3 is CASSLFWDNQPGYNSPLHF. CDR3 in DNA: TGTGCCAGCAGCCTATTCTGGGACAATCAGCCCGGCTATAATTCACCCCTCCACTTT.

This clone showed up just once. V usage is TRBV6-5 and J usage is TRBJ2-7, with D possibly being TRBD1 (6 bases). Per the germline V gene, CDR1 is MNHEY and CDR2 is SVGAGI. Trimming removed 5 bases at V and 3 bases at J, with 14 bases between. This CDR3 comprises 14 residues. The CDR3 sequence is CASSEQGGGYEQYF. CDR3 DNA: TGTGCCAGCAGTGAACAGGGCGGAGGCTACGAGCAGTACTTC.

The rearrangement links TRBV4-2 to TRBJ2-1, with 8 bases that match TRBD2. The germline V gene encodes CDR1 LGHNA and CDR2 YNFKEQ. This CDR3 is 16 amino acids long. After removal of 7 bases from V and 3 bases from J, the junction contained 11 bases not matched to a gene. The CDR3 loop is CASNLNGRGSYNEQFF. The CDR3, as DNA: TGTGCCAGCAATCTTAACGGGAGGGGGAGCTACAATGAGCAGTTCTTC.

This rearrangement joins TRBV5-1 to TRBJ2-7; possible D gene TRBD1, 6 bases. The CDR3 is 18 residues long. Trimming left V 1 base short and J 3 bases short, with 23 bases between. Germline V gene lookup returns CDR1 SGHRS and CDR2 YFSETQ. CDR3 region: CASSLKPSGAADIYEQYF. In DNA form, the CDR3 reads TGCGCCAGCAGCTTGAAACCGTCAGGGGCCGCTGATATCTACGAGCAGTACTTC.

The gene calls are TRBV2 and TRBJ2-1, with D possibly matching TRBD2 (5 bases). The CDR3 sequence is 13 residues long. The V gene's germline CDR1 is SNHLY and CDR2 FYNNEI. The V gene lost 4 bases and the J gene lost 8 bases, with 12 bases spanning the gap. The CDR3 nucleotides read TGTGCCAGCAGTGCGGGATACGGTTATGAGCAGTTCTTC. Its translation: CASSAGYGYEQFF.

The V gene is TRBV6-4, the J gene TRBJ1-2; D perhaps matches TRBD1 (6 bases). V was trimmed by 4 bases and J by 2 bases, leaving 14 bases between them. CDR3 length equals 15 residues. From germline, CDR1 is MRHNA and CDR2 SNTAGT. The CDR3 DNA reads TGTGCCAGCAGTGCGGGGGCATTCCCCAACTATGGCTACACCTTC. Protein product: CASSAGAFPNYGYTF.

The chain combines TRBV11-2 with TRBJ2-2; D gene unclear. The CDR3 sequence is 18 residues long. V was cut by 0 bases and J by 5 bases, with 19 bases left in between. Germline values: CDR1 SGHAT, CDR2 FQNNGV. The CDR3 region has the DNA TGTGCCAGCAGCTTAGATTCGGGCGTCGGACGGCCGACCGGGGAGCTGTTTTTT. Encoded protein: CASSLDSGVGRPTGELFF.

The J gene is TRBJ2-7, the V gene TRBV2; TRBD1 might be the D (6 bases). Germline V gene data show CDR1 as SNHLY and CDR2 as FYNNEI. The CDR3 is 16 residues long. V lost 7 bases and J 3 bases, leaving 22 bases between the germline ends. The CDR3 protein is CASTTLSRTVYYEQYF. For the CDR3, the DNA is TGTGCCAGCACGACCCTCAGTAGGACAGTCTACTACGAGCAGTACTTC.